The source of this T cell receptor beta chain is a study of T cell changes during pregnancy in multiple sclerosis. The CDR3 spans 14 residues. From germline, CDR1 is MNHEY and CDR2 SVGAGI. The V end was cut by 10 bases, the J end by 1 base, with 16 bases between. Produced via immunoSEQ multiplex PCR; TCRdb's table is partial and in-frame only. The table includes 45,000 to 55,000 clones, approximately 85% detected once. The V and J genes are TRBV6-5 and TRBJ1-1; the D gene is possibly TRBD1 (6 bases). The source was CD4+ T cells from peripheral blood mononuclear cells, collected in the second trimester of pregnancy. The TCR sequence derives from a female donor with multiple sclerosis, enrolled in a pregnancy study. The CDR3 DNA is TGTGCCACTACGAGCAGACAGGCGAACACTGAAGCTTTCTTT. It yields the protein CATTSRQANTEAFF.